The rows below give T cell receptor beta chains drawn from one sample of a study of T cell responses to AZD1222 COVID-19 vaccine. Assay: immunoSEQ multiplex PCR; the TCRdb copy retains only in-frame clones and omits some. This table has 120,000 to 150,000 clones, roughly nine tenths appearing once. The sample in question was peripheral blood, obtained 28 days after the second AZD1222 dose. Every receptor here comes from an adult who received the AZD1222 COVID-19 vaccine. Both conserved end residues are trimmed from each CDR3. Not every row has a clone size; where given, it reads once, few, many or a size class.

clone_size v_call cdr3_length cdr3_aa
- TRBV6-5 13 ASTPPGREGDTQY
- TRBV9 13 ASSATGMGSQPQH
- TRBV10-3 12 AMGTGGNDQPQH
- TRBV30 14 AWTMYGRGNNSPLH
few TRBV27 14 ASSLSGALDTGELF
- TRBV6-5 13 ASSNSGPGNQPQH
once TRBV4-1 13 ASRSGQGEGNTIY
- TRBV29-1 10 SVESRDSTQY
few TRBV4-1 13 ASSQEGVVTDTQY
- TRBV7-2 12 ASSGTSGWETQY
once TRBV19 11 ASSKTGGQPQH
- TRBV18 12 ASSPTTGTGGYT
- TRBV12-3/TRBV12-4 11 ASRRGNTGELF
- TRBV6-5 12 ASSPGWGNYGYT
- TRBV5-1 12 ASSLGMSNEKLF
- TRBV7-2 12 ASSPRGGATEAF
once TRBV5-6 12 ASSLAGATETQY
- TRBV6-5 12 ASSPRTGKTEAF
- TRBV7-8 13 ASSLVRTGVQPQH
- TRBV7-2 13 ASRYTTAGGSPLH
- TRBV29-1 12 SVERQGNYNEQF
few TRBV6-2/TRBV6-3 14 ASSYSTVRTGYGYT
once TRBV14 12 ASSPRQGRGEQF
- TRBV19 12 ASSLTGVIPGYT
- TRBV7-2 14 ASSLRLAASTDTQY
- TRBV6-5 13 ASREGVSGANVLT
- TRBV18 14 ASSPPGSLSGNTIY
- TRBV29-1 12 SVEDLSGGLGYT
once TRBV10-2 12 ASSESGTNQPQH
- TRBV28 12 ASGLGQLISPLH
- TRBV19 15 ASSITGTGALYTEAF
- TRBV28 13 ASSSYSPRTGELF
- TRBV7-9 12 ASSASGTYNEQF
- TRBV6-6 14 ASSYRPGTERDTQY
- TRBV14 12 ASSQYEKGEKLF
- TRBV5-4 11 ASSVSRNTEAF
- TRBV4-1 13 ASSQGTGWGYGYT
- TRBV28 14 ASSPGGVLANYGYT
- TRBV7-9 11 ASSLLAGDTQY